The T cell receptor beta chain under discussion was sequenced for a study of blood T cell repertoires in COVID-19. As originally analysed: Estimated nucleated cell counts came from reference gene primer amplification. Profiled with immunoSEQ multiplex PCR; TCRdb holds only in-frame clones, not every one. V and J calls and clone size are those listed in that table; D and trimming were worked out from the DNA. The sample includes 230,000 or so clones, 85% of them seen just once. Participant ages covered about 18 to 95 years across approximately 25 US areas. Assignment of participants to cohorts was predicated upon participant-reported clinical history. The CDR3 is 15 residues long. The V gene's germline CDR1 is SEHNR and CDR2 FQNEAQ (reference sequence). The trim removed 5 bases at V and 4 bases at J, leaving 7 bases unmatched.

The material sequenced was PBMCs or T cells enriched from blood (not recorded which). The chain links TRBV7-9 to TRBJ2-1, with 8 bases aligning to TRBD2. This receptor was obtained from a woman in her forties or fifties who had been exposed to COVID-19. CDR3: CASSILAGRYNEQFF. DNA of the CDR3: TGTGCCAGCAGCATTCTAGCGGGTCGATACAATGAGCAGTTCTTC. Full variable domain (outside the CDR3, taken from reference TRBV7-9 and TRBJ2-1): DTGVSQNPRHKITKRGQNVTFRCDPISEHNRLYWYRQTLGQGPEFLTYFQNEAQLEKSRLLSDRFSAERPKGSFSTLEIQRTEQGDSAMYLCASSILAGRYNEQFFGPGTRLTVL.